What follows are 19 T cell receptor beta chains derived from one specimen sequenced in a study of siplizumab effects on memory and regulatory T cells. This table comes from immunoSEQ multiplex PCR, and its TCRdb copy is limited to in-frame clones, with some not included. This table has roughly 14,000 clones, roughly 50% appearing once. No antigens are known for them. The mixed lymphocyte reaction cells were grown together in coculture at 37°C for over 5 days. Sequenced: CFSE-low (dividing) CD4+ T cells sorted from an allogeneic mixed lymphocyte reaction. The receptors here all came from a human donor in good health; the cells came from an allogeneic mixed lymphocyte reaction.

The chain is built from TRBV11-3 and TRBJ2-7; D remains ambiguous. V was trimmed by 5 bases and J by 0 bases, leaving 17 bases between them. The CDR3 consists of 16 residues. The germline gives CDR1 SGHNT, CDR2 YENEEA. The CDR3 here is CASSHIRGSISYEQYF. The CDR3 region has the DNA TGTGCCAGCAGCCATATACGAGGCTCGATCTCCTACGAGCAGTACTTC.

DNA of the CDR3: TGTGCCAGCAGTTTAAAACCGCCTTTTTTCGCGGATACCTACGAGCAGTACTTC. It codes for CASSLKPPFFADTYEQYF. This chain uses TRBV27 with TRBJ2-7; D unresolved. V lost 2 bases, J lost 2 bases, and 22 bases lay in between. The germline V gene has CDR1 MNHEY and CDR2 SMNVEV (reference sequence). This CDR3 has 18 amino acids.

The genes are TRBV11-3 and TRBJ2-5, with 7 bases fitting TRBD2. CDR1 SGHNT and CDR2 YENEEA come from the germline V gene. V shed 5 bases and J 4 bases; nucleotides not matched to a gene: 7. The CDR3 covers 14 residues. CDR3 in amino acids: CASSGRTGGETQYF. CDR3 DNA: TGTGCCAGCAGCGGACGTACGGGAGGAGAGACCCAGTACTTC.

The chain uses TRBV27 and TRBJ2-3, with D possibly being TRBD2 (5 bases). CDR1 is MNHEY and CDR2 is SMNVEV in the germline V gene (reference sequence). CDR3 length: 14 residues. V shed 5 bases and J shed 2 bases, with 11 bases lying between them. The CDR3 region is CASSPRTLTDTQYF. The CDR3 bases are TGTGCCAGCAGTCCCCGGACTCTCACAGATACGCAGTATTTT.

The chain carries TRBV19 and TRBJ2-5, with a possible D match to TRBD2 (6 bases). The J call may not be correct, given that the DNA end is closer to TRBJ2-7. Germline CDR1 and CDR2: LNHDA and SQIVND (reference sequence). This CDR3 spans 15 amino acids. The chain's CDR3 is CASSLGRTGIYEQYF. The CDR3 region has the DNA TGTGCCAGTAGTCTAGGGAGGACGGGTATCTACGAGCAGTACTTC.

This chain links TRBV28 with TRBJ1-2; possibly TRBD1 for D (6 bases). V lost 2 bases and J lost 2, with 6 bases in between. Germline assignment: CDR1 MDHEN and CDR2 SYDVKM. CDR3 size: 13 residues. As DNA, the CDR3 is TGTGCCAGCAGTTTAACAGGGAACTATGGCTACACCTTC. Translating gives CASSLTGNYGYTF.

This clone occurred a few times. The V and J genes are TRBV29-1 and TRBJ2-4, with D unresolved. The CDR3 consists of 12 residues. The V end was cut by 4 bases, the J end by 3 bases, with 7 bases between. Germline values: CDR1 SQVTM, CDR2 ANQGSEA. The DNA of the CDR3 is TGCAGCGTTGTGGGCAGCAAAAACATTCAGTACTTC. This encodes CSVVGSKNIQYF.

On this clone itself: A read error may account for a junction end that differs from germline. CDR3 protein: CASSLGDRGQKTQYF. In nucleotides, the CDR3 is TGTGCTAGCAGCTTAGGAGACAGGGGTCAGAAGACCCAGTACTTC. This rearrangement joins TRBV7-7 to TRBJ2-5; 8 positions agree with TRBD1. CDR1 is SSHAT and CDR2 is FNYEAQ in the germline V gene (reference sequence). The CDR3 length is 15 residues.

The chain joins TRBV5-8 to TRBJ1-2, with TRBD1 matching over 7 bases. The CDR3 spans 12 residues. J gave up 8 bases and V 4 bases, and 5 bases lay outside the gene matches. The germline gives CDR1 SGHTS, CDR2 YDEGEE. The CDR3 protein is CASSQGTAGYTF. The CDR3 DNA is TGTGCCAGCAGCCAAGGGACAGCCGGCTACACCTTC. Variable domain in full (rest from reference TRBV5-8 and TRBJ1-2): EAGVTQSPTHLIKTRGQQATLRCSPISGHTSVYWYQQALGLGLQFLLWYDEGEERNRGNFPPRFSGRQFPNYSSELNVNALELEDSALYLCASSQGTAGYTFGSGTRLTVV.

V usage is TRBV18 and J usage is TRBJ1-3, with D unclear. The ends were cut back, 1 base at V and 0 bases at J, with 13 bases in the middle. The germline V gene encodes CDR1 KGHSH and CDR2 LQKENI. The CDR3 runs 17 residues. The CDR3 DNA sequence: TGTGCCAGCTCACCACGTTTCGCCAGACTCTCTGGAAACACCATATATTTT. It yields the protein CASSPRFARLSGNTIYF. The whole variable domain, remainder taken from reference TRBV18 and TRBJ1-3, is NAGVMQNPRHLVRRRGQEARLRCSPMKGHSHVYWYRQLPEEGLKFMVYLQKENIIDESGMPKERFSAEFPKEGPSILRIQQVVRGDSAAYFCASSPRFARLSGNTIYFGEGSWLTVV.

The genes are TRBV7-3 and TRBJ2-2; 12 bases are a match to TRBD2. Germline V gene data show CDR1 as SGHTA and CDR2 as FQGTGA. The CDR3 is 15 residues long. Trimming took 3 bases from V and 5 from J; bases not matched to a gene: 1. Here the CDR3 DNA reads TGTGCCAGCAGCTTCGGACTAGCGGGGACCGGGGAGCTGTTTTTT. It translates to CASSFGLAGTGELFF.

This chain uses TRBV5-8 with TRBJ1-5; no firm D call. The CDR3 totals 14 residues. Trimming stripped 4 bases from V and 5 bases from J, with 13 bases between. Per germline, CDR1 SGHTS and CDR2 YDEGEE. In nucleotides, the CDR3 is TGTGCCAGCAGCGTCCGACATATGGATCAGCCCCAGCATTTT. As protein: CASSVRHMDQPQHF.

The J gene is TRBJ1-1, the V gene TRBV5-1; D ambiguous. CDR3 length equals 14 residues. Trimming stripped 4 bases from V and 2 bases from J, with 12 bases between. Germline V gives CDR1 SGHRS, CDR2 YFSETQ. This chain's CDR3 is CASSPQTSNTEAFF. DNA for the CDR3: TGCGCCAGCAGCCCCCAGACATCAAACACTGAAGCTTTCTTT.

The chain carries TRBV10-3 and TRBJ1-3, with a weak D call TRBD1 (5 bases). Per the germline V gene, CDR1 is ENHRY and CDR2 is SYGVKD. Trimming left V 7 bases short and J 0 bases short, with 7 bases between. CDR3 length equals 13 residues. In DNA form, the CDR3 reads TGTGCCATCACTGGGACCTCTGGAAACACCATATATTTT. Translating gives CAITGTSGNTIYF.

Worth noting for this clone: The same CDR3 arises from other DNA sequences in this sample as well. This chain uses TRBV5-1 with TRBJ1-5, with TRBD1 identical over 9 bases. The V and J ends lost 4 bases and 4 bases, in that order; junction bases with no gene match: 6. CDR1 SGHRS and CDR2 YFSETQ come from the germline V gene. The length of the CDR3 is 15 residues. The CDR3 region has the DNA TGCGCCAGCAGCCCTACCGGGACAGGGAATCAGCCCCAGCATTTT. This translates into CASSPTGTGNQPQHF.

This rearrangement joins TRBV11-2 to TRBJ2-2; no reliable D call. Germline lookup yields CDR1 SGHAT and CDR2 FQNNGV. The CDR3 has 13 residues. Deletions cut 1 base from V and 5 bases from J, with 5 bases between. Here the CDR3 reads CASSLVRTGELFF. The DNA for the CDR3 is TGTGCCAGCAGCTTAGTTAGGACCGGGGAGCTGTTTTTT.

CDR3 nucleotides: TGCGCCAGCAGCGTTACCGGGACTAGCGGAGCTTACGAGCAGTACTTC. Its translation is CASSVTGTSGAYEQYF. The rearrangement joins TRBV5-1 to TRBJ2-7; TRBD2 matches at 11 bases. This CDR3 has 16 residues. CDR1 and CDR2 from the germline V gene are SGHRS and YFSETQ. V lost 4 bases to trimming and J lost 4 bases; unmatched junction nucleotides: 10.

V gene TRBV28 combines with J gene TRBJ2-1, with unresolved D. The CDR3 is 13 residues long. Looked up from germline, CDR1 is MDHEN and CDR2 is SYDVKM. V was trimmed by 3 bases and J by 1 base, leaving 4 bases between them. The CDR3 DNA reads as TGTGCCAGCAGTTTGTCGTCCTACAATGAGCAGTTCTTC. Its translation: CASSLSSYNEQFF.

This clone was observed a few times. The genes are TRBV5-1 and TRBJ2-7, with TRBD1 matching over 8 bases. This CDR3 has 15 residues. Germline lookup yields CDR1 SGHRS and CDR2 YFSETQ. V shed 4 bases, J shed 6 bases, and the junction held 12 bases outside the gene matches. The CDR3 spells CASSLGAGGLSEQYF. CDR3 bases: TGCGCCAGCAGCCTGGGTGCAGGGGGCTTGAGCGAGCAGTACTTC.